This T cell receptor (beta chain) was identified in a study of T-cell memory formation after mild COVID-19. Turning to the study itself: Largely donor-specific sequence clusters came from two donors. Study observations and caveats: Clones that shrank (day 15 to 85) were balanced CD4/CD8, whereas later expanders leaned CD4+. Shrinking CD4+ clones were chiefly CM and EM; CD8+ ones were chiefly EMRA.

This clonotype was counted at least ten times. Its target is not known. CDR1 is SEHNR and CDR2 is FQNEAQ in the germline V gene (reference sequence). CDR3 length: 10 residues. V lost 5 bases and J lost 2, with 0 bases in between. TCRdb redid the calling of the 5' RACE reads with MiXCR, one entry per CDR3 protein. In the table there are 250,000 to 300,000 distinct CDR3 sequences, around 8% of which are singletons. This TCR came from a young man who had mild COVID-19 (a few samples of this study predate the infection). Cell type and time point are not known. The chain couples TRBV7-9 to TRBJ2-5; D is ambiguous. Sample: PBMCs or a T cell subset sorted from them (not recorded which). This CDR3 reads CASSQETQYF. As DNA, the CDR3 is TGTGCCAGCAGCCAAGAGACCCAGTACTTC.